A selection of T cell receptor beta chains follows, all from one sample in a study of regulatory T cells in long-lasting Graves disease. Each CDR3 protein is one row after TCRdb ran MiXCR on the multiplex PCR reads. The table has over 300,000 distinct CDR3 sequences, roughly 21% seen once. Source: peripheral blood mononuclear cells (PBMCs), taken when the disease was refractory, from a patient treated with antithyroid drugs. These receptors came from a female donor with Graves disease. Both conserved end residues are part of each CDR3. The D gene is left open where the match is weak. Rows give clone size only sometimes, using once, few, many, or a class for an expanded clone.

d_gene	v_gene	abundance	j_gene	CDR3nt	CDR3aa
TRBD1	TRBV27	NA	TRBJ1-2	TGTGCCAGCAGCCCCAATGTCCGGGACAGGGGGCACCTAAATGGCTACACCTTC	CASSPNVRDRGHLNGYTF
TRBD1	TRBV29-1	many	TRBJ1-1	TGCAGCGTCGGTGTTCGGGACAGGGGGCCTGCTTTCTTT	CSVGVRDRGPAFF
TRBD1	TRBV29-1	NA	TRBJ2-2	TGCAGCGTTGAAGGACAGGGTCGAACCGGGGAGCTGTTTTTT	CSVEGQGRTGELFF
NA	TRBV2	many	TRBJ1-1	TGTGCCAGTCCTCGGCTGGGCGGGAAAGCTTTCTTT	CASPRLGGKAFF
TRBD1	TRBV11-1	many	TRBJ1-2	TGTGCCAGCAGCCCGACAGGGAGTTACTATGGCTACACCTTC	CASSPTGSYYGYTF
TRBD1	TRBV19	many	TRBJ1-1	TGTGCCAGTAGTAGGGGACAGGGGGCTGAAGCTTTCTTT	CASSRGQGAEAFF
NA	TRBV18	NA	TRBJ1-6	TGTGCCAGCTCACCTCGGGGAGAGACCCTCCACTTT	CASSPRGETLHF
NA	TRBV6-1	NA	TRBJ2-3	TGTGCCAGCGGGGAGGGGGCGAGAGATACGCAGTATTTT	CASGEGARDTQYF
NA	TRBV6-1	few	TRBJ2-3	TGTGCCAGCAATTCACAAGGGGCCCTCGGAGGGCAGTATTTT	CASNSQGALGGQYF
NA	TRBV19	NA	TRBJ1-5	TGTGCCAGTAGTATAACCGCTGGACAGCCCCTACGAAATGGTCAGCCCCAGCATTTT	CASSITAGQPLRNGQPQHF
NA	TRBV4-1	few	TRBJ2-7	TGCGCCAGCAGCCAAGAACCTAGCGAGGGCTACGAGCAGTACTTC	CASSQEPSEGYEQYF
TRBD2	TRBV11-2	many	TRBJ2-7	TGTGCCAGCAGCCAACGACTAGCGGACCACGAGCAGTACTTC	CASSQRLADHEQYF
TRBD1	TRBV12-3/TRBV12-4	many	TRBJ2-5	TGTGCCAGCAGTTTAGTGGACAGGGGCCAAGAGACCCAGTACTTC	CASSLVDRGQETQYF
TRBD2	TRBV11-2	few	TRBJ2-2	TGTGCCAGCAGCTTAGTAGTCGGGACTAGCGTCGGGGAGCTGTTTTTT	CASSLVVGTSVGELFF
TRBD2	TRBV5-4	NA	TRBJ2-7	TGTGCCAGCAGCGCAAGGACTAGCCATTCGGGGGAGCAGTACTTC	CASSARTSHSGEQYF
TRBD2	TRBV2	many	TRBJ2-7	TGTGCCAGCATTGGGGAGGGCAACGAGCAGTACTTC	CASIGEGNEQYF
TRBD1	TRBV3-1	NA	TRBJ2-5	TGTGCCAGCAGGGACAGGGGACAGGCCCAAGAGACCCAGTACTTC	CASRDRGQAQETQYF
NA	TRBV6-9	NA	TRBJ2-7	TGTGCCAGCAGTTACCGTCAAGACCGCTACGAGCAGTACTTC	CASSYRQDRYEQYF
NA	TRBV27	NA	TRBJ2-6	TGTGCCAGCAGTAAACGGGGGGCTGGGGCCAACGTCCTAACTTTC	CASSKRGAGANVLTF
NA	TRBV6-1	NA	TRBJ2-3	TGTGCCAGCAGTGAACCGAGGACCACAGATACGCAGTATTTT	CASSEPRTTDTQYF
NA	TRBV28	few	TRBJ2-4	TGTGCCAGCAGTTTCTTAGTGGAAAACATTCAGTACTTC	CASSFLVENIQYF
NA	TRBV18	many	TRBJ1-5	TGTGCCAGCTCACCACCCTCAGGGCGTCGCAATCAGCCCCAGCATTTT	CASSPPSGRRNQPQHF
NA	TRBV5-1	NA	TRBJ2-2	TGCGCCAGCAGCACCGAGGGGGGCTCCGGGGAGCTGTTTTTT	CASSTEGGSGELFF
NA	TRBV11-2	many	TRBJ2-5	TGTGCCAGCAGCTTAGAGGGGTCGGAGACCCAGTACTTC	CASSLEGSETQYF